This is a list of T cell receptor beta chains from one sample in a study of blood T cell repertoires in COVID-19. Clones were read by immunoSEQ multiplex PCR, and TCRdb kept only the in-frame ones, dropping some. The table lists around 100,000 clones, roughly 84% of them singletons. The source material was peripheral blood. Receptor source: a woman aged 60 to 75 with acute or convalescent COVID-19. The CDR3 runs from the conserved cysteine through the conserved F or W. A D gene is named only where the DNA matches it firmly. Clone size is not always given. Where it is, it says once, few, many or a class for expanded clones.

V gene,D gene,clone size,J gene,CDR3 protein,CDR3 DNA
TRBV6-6,.,few,TRBJ2-1,CASTQRNEQFF,TGTGCCAGCACGCAGAGGAATGAGCAGTTCTTC
TRBV24-1,.,.,TRBJ2-5,CATSESGETQYF,TGTGCCACCAGTGAGTCGGGGGAGACCCAGTACTTC
TRBV18,TRBD1,.,TRBJ1-2,CASSPQPGQEYGYTF,TGTGCCAGCTCACCCCAACCGGGACAGGAATATGGCTACACCTTC
TRBV6-5,TRBD1,.,TRBJ1-6,CASSRQGRESPLHF,TGTGCCAGCAGCCGACAGGGTCGGGAATCACCCCTCCACTTT
TRBV21-1,.,.,TRBJ1-2,CASSKRRGDGYTF,TGTGCCAGCAGCAAACGCAGGGGCGATGGCTACACCTTC
TRBV11-3,TRBD1,.,TRBJ2-1,CASSRRTGIDNEQFF,TGTGCCAGCAGCAGAAGGACAGGGATAGACAATGAGCAGTTCTTC
TRBV18,TRBD1,.,TRBJ1-1,CASSPSSTGVNTEAFF,TGTGCCAGCTCACCCTCATCGACAGGGGTGAACACTGAAGCTTTCTTT
TRBV7-2,TRBD2,.,TRBJ2-1,CASSLGGLVLEQFF,TGTGCCAGCAGCTTAGGCGGACTAGTCCTTGAGCAGTTCTTC
TRBV9,.,.,TRBJ1-3,CASSVEGQSSGNTIYF,TGTGCCAGCAGCGTAGAAGGACAGAGCTCTGGAAACACCATATATTTT
TRBV27,TRBD1,.,TRBJ1-2,CASSSRQGAYGYTF,TGTGCCAGCAGTTCCAGACAGGGGGCCTATGGCTACACCTTC
TRBV5-1,.,.,TRBJ2-5,CASSLNPGERETQYF,TGCGCCAGCAGCTTAAATCCGGGAGAACGAGAGACCCAGTACTTC
TRBV7-2,.,.,TRBJ2-3,CASSLAPLVSTDTQYF,TGTGCCAGCAGCTTAGCCCCACTAGTGAGTACAGATACGCAGTATTTT
TRBV15,TRBD1,.,TRBJ2-7,CATSQGAREQYF,TGTGCCACCTCACAGGGGGCTAGAGAGCAGTACTTC
TRBV4-1,.,.,TRBJ1-2,CASSQESNTGSGYTF,TGCGCCAGCAGCCAAGAGTCTAACACGGGAAGCGGCTACACCTTC
TRBV5-8,TRBD1,.,TRBJ2-5,CASSLWGQGLETQYF,TGTGCCAGCAGCCTGTGGGGACAGGGATTAGAGACCCAGTACTTC
TRBV4-1,TRBD2,.,TRBJ2-1,CASSTRLAGQVFSMYNEQFF,TGCGCCAGCAGCACCCGACTAGCGGGGCAGGTATTCTCGATGTACAATGAGCAGTTCTTC
TRBV24-1,TRBD1,.,TRBJ2-5,CATARTRTGKETQYF,TGTGCCACCGCACGGACCAGGACAGGGAAGGAGACCCAGTACTTC
TRBV27,TRBD1,.,TRBJ1-2,CASSTDRARGYTF,TGTGCCAGCAGTACCGACAGGGCTCGGGGCTACACCTTC
TRBV11-2,.,.,TRBJ2-7,CASSPDGTSSYEQYF,TGTGCCAGCAGCCCAGACGGGACAAGCTCCTACGAGCAGTACTTC
TRBV18,.,.,TRBJ1-1,CASSPTHMNTEAFF,TGTGCCAGCTCACCGACACACATGAACACTGAAGCTTTCTTT
TRBV11-2,TRBD1,.,TRBJ2-2,CASTRPDRAANTGELFF,TGTGCCAGCACCCGACCTGACAGGGCCGCGAACACCGGGGAGCTGTTTTTT
TRBV4-3,.,.,TRBJ1-4,CASSLRFGLSSEKLFF,TGCGCCAGCAGCCTAAGATTCGGACTGTCAAGCGAAAAACTGTTTTTT
TRBV6-2/TRBV6-3,.,.,TRBJ1-4,CASSLPGTPATNEKLFF,TGTGCCAGCAGTCTTCCCGGGACACCGGCAACTAATGAAAAACTGTTTTTT
TRBV15,.,.,TRBJ1-2,CATSREREGPYGYTF,TGTGCCACCAGCAGAGAGAGGGAGGGGCCCTATGGCTACACCTTC
TRBV6-5,.,.,TRBJ1-5,CASSSRDDQPQHF,TGTGCCAGCAGTTCCAGGGATGATCAGCCCCAGCATTTT
TRBV4-3,TRBD2,few,TRBJ2-3,CASSQDRLAVMTDTQYF,TGCGCCAGCAGCCAAGATCGACTAGCGGTAATGACTGATACGCAGTATTTT
TRBV3-1/TRBV3-2,.,.,TRBJ1-3,CASSQTGTGNTIYF,TGTGCCAGCAGCCAAACAGGAACTGGAAACACCATATATTTT
TRBV5-1,.,.,TRBJ1-4,CASSPGSVVNEKLFF,TGCGCCAGCAGCCCGGGGTCGGTCGTCAATGAAAAACTGTTTTTT
TRBV28,.,.,TRBJ1-5,CASGGKQTVISNQPQHF,TGTGCCAGCGGCGGCAAGCAGACCGTAATAAGCAATCAGCCCCAGCATTTT
TRBV28,.,few,TRBJ1-2,CASSSRLKFYGYTF,TGTGCCAGCAGTTCCAGGCTAAAATTCTATGGCTACACCTTC
TRBV9,.,.,TRBJ1-2,CASSVGGRGYTF,TGTGCCAGCAGCGTCGGGGGGCGAGGCTACACCTTC
TRBV2,.,.,TRBJ1-4,CASGEGIGNEKLFF,TGTGCCAGCGGGGAGGGAATTGGTAATGAAAAACTGTTTTTT
TRBV3-1/TRBV3-2,TRBD1,.,TRBJ1-1,CASSRVTGGTEAFF,TGTGCCAGCAGCCGAGTGACAGGGGGCACTGAAGCTTTCTTT
TRBV10-3,.,medium-sized,TRBJ2-3,CAISDLGGGNTDTQYF,TGTGCCATCAGTGACCTCGGAGGGGGCAACACAGATACGCAGTATTTT
TRBV11-3,.,.,TRBJ2-7,CASSLSGDFPFEQYF,TGTGCCAGCAGCTTATCTGGGGACTTTCCCTTCGAGCAGTACTTC
TRBV30,TRBD1,medium-sized,TRBJ1-2,CAWSGTGGFVCF,TGTGCCTGGTCCGGGACAGGGGGCTTTGTCTGCTTC
TRBV5-4,TRBD1,.,TRBJ2-7,CASSTGRDRVIREQYF,TGTGCCAGCAGCACTGGCCGGGACAGGGTGATTCGCGAGCAGTACTTC
TRBV5-1,TRBD1,.,TRBJ1-1,CASTTGQGGTEAFF,TGCGCCAGCACCACAGGACAGGGGGGCACTGAAGCTTTCTTT
TRBV7-2,TRBD2,.,TRBJ2-7,CASSLWTSETYEQYF,TGTGCCAGCAGCTTATGGACTAGCGAGACCTACGAGCAGTACTTC
TRBV6-2/TRBV6-3,TRBD2,.,TRBJ2-3,CASSYQTGAGLATDTQYF,TGTGCCAGCAGTTACCAAACCGGGGCAGGACTAGCGACAGATACGCAGTATTTT
TRBV4-3,TRBD1,once,TRBJ1-2,CASSQDSGGGGYTF,TGCGCCAGCAGCCAAGATTCAGGGGGCGGTGGCTACACCTTC
TRBV30,.,.,TRBJ1-2,CAWSPPAGSGYGYTF,TGTGCCTGGAGTCCCCCGGCGGGGAGCGGCTATGGCTACACCTTC
TRBV5-5,TRBD2,.,TRBJ2-2,CASSLALAGGTGELFF,TGTGCCAGCAGCTTAGCCCTGGCGGGGGGCACCGGGGAGCTGTTTTTT
TRBV3-1/TRBV3-2,TRBD2,.,TRBJ2-5,CASSQRGGRETQYF,TGTGCCAGCAGCCAGCGGGGGGGCCGGGAGACCCAGTACTTC
TRBV5-1,.,.,TRBJ2-3,CASSVRDNTDTQYF,TGCGCCAGCAGCGTACGGGACAACACAGATACGCAGTATTTT
TRBV3-1/TRBV3-2,TRBD1,.,TRBJ1-4,CASSQDRRGQGFGTTNEKLFF,TGTGCCAGCAGCCAAGATCGGAGGGGACAGGGGTTTGGGACAACTAATGAAAAACTGTTTTTT
TRBV5-6,.,.,TRBJ1-1,CASSLTTGNTEAFF,TGTGCCAGCAGCTTAACGACAGGGAACACTGAAGCTTTCTTT
TRBV28,.,.,TRBJ2-7,CASSLWRGPSYEQYF,TGTGCCAGCAGTTTGTGGAGGGGTCCCTCCTACGAGCAGTACTTC
TRBV29-1,.,.,TRBJ1-2,CGVWGTENYGYTF,TGCGGAGTATGGGGCACAGAAAACTATGGCTACACCTTC
TRBV27,TRBD1,.,TRBJ1-1,CASSTTGGAGTEAFF,TGTGCCAGCAGTACTACAGGGGGCGCCGGCACTGAAGCTTTCTTT
TRBV11-2,.,.,TRBJ1-1,CASSRGFAEAFF,TGTGCCAGCAGCAGGGGATTCGCTGAAGCTTTCTTT
TRBV12-3/TRBV12-4,.,.,TRBJ1-1,CASSPGGHTEAFF,TGTGCCAGCAGTCCCGGAGGGCACACTGAAGCTTTCTTT
TRBV5-8,.,.,TRBJ2-3,CASSLFPPQGTDTQYF,TGTGCCAGCAGCTTGTTTCCCCCCCAGGGAACAGATACGCAGTATTTT
TRBV13,.,.,TRBJ1-1,CASSFGQNTEAFF,TGTGCCAGCAGCTTCGGACAGAACACTGAAGCTTTCTTT
TRBV28,.,.,TRBJ1-2,CASSLLSRAGGYTF,TGTGCCAGCAGTTTACTATCCAGGGCAGGCGGCTACACCTTC